Below are 20 T cell receptor beta chains sequenced from a single sample in a study of blood T cell repertoires in COVID-19. Method: immunoSEQ multiplex PCR; TCRdb's copy keeps in-frame clones and lacks some. The data show roughly 200,000 clones, with 80% to 90% seen just once and about 20% held by the top ten. The sample consisted of peripheral blood. The origin of the receptors is a human donor in a cohort sampled during active COVID-19.

The chain couples TRBV7-3 to TRBJ1-6; a possible D gene is TRBD1 (5 bases). The V gene's germline CDR1 is SGHTA and CDR2 FQGTGA. V lost 2 bases and J lost 9, with 17 bases in between. This CDR3 is 16 amino acids long. The CDR3 nucleotides are TGTGCCAGCAGCTTATCCGCCGCAGGGCGGGGTTCACCCCTCCACTTT. The encoded protein is CASSLSAAGRGSPLHF. Variable domain in full (rest from reference TRBV7-3 and TRBJ1-6): GAGVSQTPSNKVTEKGKYVELRCDPISGHTALYWYRQSLGQGPEFLIYFQGTGAADDSGLPNDRFFAVRPEGSVSTLKIQRTERGDSAVYLCASSLSAAGRGSPLHFGNGTRLTVT.

V and J are TRBV10-3 and TRBJ2-3; 9 bases align to TRBD2. Germline loops: CDR1 ENHRY, CDR2 SYGVKD. This CDR3 has 14 residues. V gave up 7 bases and J gave up 4 bases; unmatched junction bases: 6. The CDR3 DNA reads TGTGCCATCAAGGGACTAGCCGCGGCAGATACGCAGTATTTT. Amino acid sequence: CAIKGLAAADTQYF.

This clone has more than one count but fewer than ten. V and J are TRBV5-6 and TRBJ1-6, with D perhaps matching TRBD1 (5 bases). Trimming cost V 2 bases and J 6 bases, with 18 bases left between them. This CDR3 comprises 17 residues. Germline assignment: CDR1 SGHDT and CDR2 YYEEEE. This CDR3 is CASSFQAIREANSPLHF. CDR3 sequence (DNA): TGTGCCAGCAGCTTCCAGGCGATCAGGGAAGCTAATTCACCCCTCCACTTT.

The V call is TRBV4-1, the J call TRBJ2-7; 10 positions match TRBD2. The CDR3 sequence is 16 residues long. The V segment lost 2 bases and the J segment 4 bases; nucleotides outside the gene matches: 8. The germline CDR1 and CDR2 sequences are MGHRA and YSYEKL. CDR3 DNA: TGCGCCAGCAGCCAAACTAGCGGGATACGCGAGTACGAGCAGTACTTC. Translating it yields CASSQTSGIREYEQYF.

The chain couples TRBV15 to TRBJ1-1, with D maybe TRBD1 (5 bases). In germline, CDR1 is LNHNV, CDR2 YYDKDF (reference sequence). Trimming took 0 bases from V and 10 from J, leaving 18 bases between them. This CDR3 contains 15 residues. DNA for the CDR3: TGTGCCACCAGCAGAGATTTTGGGGCCTTGATGGGAGCTTTCTTT. Protein sequence: CATSRDFGALMGAFF. Full variable domain (outside the CDR3, taken from reference TRBV15 and TRBJ1-1): DAMVIQNPRYQVTQFGKPVTLSCSQTLNHNVMYWYQQKSSQAPKLLFHYYDKDFNNEADTPDNFQSRRPNTSFCFLDIRSPGLGDTAMYLCATSRDFGALMGAFFGQGTRLTVV.

The chain combines TRBV20-1 with TRBJ2-3; a possible D gene is TRBD1 (7 bases). This CDR3 has 11 residues. In germline, CDR1 is DFQATT, CDR2 SNEGSKA (reference sequence). V was clipped by 6 bases and J by 9 bases, with 13 bases between them. CDR3 amino acids: CSAEGARTQYF. In DNA, the CDR3 is TGCAGTGCGGAGGGGGCCCGGACGCAGTATTTT.

On this clone: Other DNA variants within this sample encode the same CDR3. The rearrangement joins TRBV5-1 to TRBJ2-5; TRBD1 matches at 8 bases. With 0 bases clipped from V and 2 bases from J, the junction kept 3 bases outside the gene matches. The CDR3 covers 15 residues. The germline V gene has CDR1 SGHRS and CDR2 YFSETQ. CDR3 nucleotides: TGCGCCAGCAGCTTGGGACAGGGGCGTCAAGAGACCCAGTACTTC. Encoded protein: CASSLGQGRQETQYF. Complete variable domain (other parts from reference TRBV5-1 and TRBJ2-5): KAGVTQTPRYLIKTRGQQVTLSCSPISGHRSVSWYQQTPGQGLQFLFEYFSETQRNKGNFPGRFSGRQFSNSRSEMNVSTLELGDSALYLCASSLGQGRQETQYFGPGTRLLVL.

The J gene is TRBJ1-5, the V gene TRBV25-1; no reliable D call. The V end lost 1 base, the J end lost 8 bases, and 12 bases lay between the germline ends. CDR1 MGHDK and CDR2 SYGVNS come from the germline V gene. The CDR3 is 14 residues long. CDR3 nucleotides: TGTGCCAGCAGTGAATTTGGAGGGTTTGAGCCCCAGCATTTT. This codes for CASSEFGGFEPQHF.

The chain employs TRBV4-2 and TRBJ1-4; D is ambiguous. The CDR3 spans 15 residues. Germline values: CDR1 LGHNA, CDR2 YNFKEQ. Trimming left V 2 bases short and J 7 bases short, with 14 bases between. CDR3 region: CASSQPGRDAEKLFF. DNA of the CDR3: TGTGCCAGCAGCCAACCGGGGAGGGATGCTGAAAAACTGTTTTTT.

The rearrangement uses TRBV10-1 and TRBJ2-4; 11 nucleotides align to TRBD2. Germline V lookup: CDR1 WNHNN, CDR2 SYGVQD (reference sequence). The CDR3 totals 18 residues. Losses at the gene ends were 2 bases for V and 8 bases for J; bases not matched to a gene: 14. The CDR3 region is CASSETPVLAGGGDIQYF. The CDR3, as DNA: TGCGCCAGCAGTGAGACCCCCGTCTTAGCGGGGGGGGGAGACATTCAGTACTTC.

V usage is TRBV11-2 and J usage is TRBJ2-2; D is undetermined. CDR3 length: 13 residues. Trimming removed 1 base from V and 6 bases from J, with 6 bases in between. Per the germline V gene, CDR1 is SGHAT and CDR2 is FQNNGV. The CDR3 reads CASSLVLPGELFF. CDR3 coding DNA: TGTGCCAGCAGCTTAGTTCTTCCCGGGGAGCTGTTTTTT.

The V and J genes are TRBV20-1 and TRBJ1-4; TRBD1 agrees at 7 bases. CDR3 length equals 14 residues. The V gene's germline CDR1 is DFQATT and CDR2 SNEGSKA (reference sequence). V lost 3 bases, J lost 7 bases, and 8 bases stayed unmatched. The CDR3 loop is CSASTGVFSEKLFF. In DNA, the CDR3 is TGCAGTGCTAGTACAGGGGTTTTTAGTGAAAAACTGTTTTTT.

The V call is TRBV5-1, the J call TRBJ1-4; D gene ambiguous. This CDR3 is built from 13 residues. The V gene's germline CDR1 is SGHRS and CDR2 YFSETQ. The V gene lost 4 bases and the J gene lost 2 bases, with 6 bases spanning the gap. The CDR3 sequence is CASSAFTNEKLFF. CDR3 nucleotides: TGCGCCAGCAGCGCGTTTACTAATGAAAAACTGTTTTTT.

This clone was recorded a few times. The CDR3 DNA follows: TGTGCCAGCCGATTAGCGGGAGTGTCCCCCTACGAGCAGTACTTC. Its translation is CASRLAGVSPYEQYF. The chain is built from TRBV27 and TRBJ2-7; 9 nucleotides align to TRBD2. Germline V gene lookup returns CDR1 MNHEY and CDR2 SMNVEV (reference sequence). J was trimmed by 2 bases and V by 8 bases; bases with no gene match: 10. This CDR3 spans 15 amino acids.

The CDR3 coding sequence is TGTGCCAGCTCACCACCGGCGGGCACGAGGGAGACCCAGTACTTC. It is translated as CASSPPAGTRETQYF. This sequence joins TRBV18 and TRBJ2-5, with D perhaps matching TRBD2 (5 bases). V was cut by 0 bases and J by 5 bases, with 13 bases left in between. CDR3 length: 15 residues. CDR1 and CDR2 from the germline V gene are KGHSH and LQKENI.

J is TRBJ2-7 and V is TRBV6-4; TRBD2 agrees at 11 bases. This CDR3 comprises 17 residues. Trimming took 6 bases from V and 2 from J; bases not matched to a gene: 12. Germline-derived CDR1 and CDR2 are MRHNA and SNTAGT. As DNA, the CDR3 is TGTGCCAGCAGAAAACTAGCGGGAGTCTTTTTCCCCTACGAGCAGTACTTC. This codes for CASRKLAGVFFPYEQYF.

The rearrangement joins TRBV5-1 to TRBJ2-7, with 8 bases matching TRBD1. Germline-derived CDR1 and CDR2 are SGHRS and YFSETQ. The trim removed 4 bases at V and 5 bases at J, leaving 8 bases unmatched. The CDR3 length is 14 residues. The CDR3 is CASSPRDRKDEQYF. The CDR3 bases are TGCGCCAGCAGCCCCCGGGACAGGAAGGACGAGCAGTACTTC.

V usage is TRBV5-1 and J usage is TRBJ2-3, with D possibly TRBD2 on 5 matching bases. The CDR3 length is 15 residues. Germline V gene sequence: CDR1 SGHRS, CDR2 YFSETQ. The V and J ends lost 4 bases and 5 bases respectively, with 17 bases between them. CDR3 loop: CASSPDRGSRDTQYF. The CDR3 DNA follows: TGCGCCAGCAGCCCCGACCGGGGTTCCAGAGATACGCAGTATTTT.

This clone was observed many times. This chain links TRBV11-3 with TRBJ2-2; D not certain. This CDR3 spans 12 amino acids. V dropped 1 base and J dropped 8 bases, with 5 bases sitting between them. CDR1 is SGHNT, CDR2 YENEEA, per germline. The CDR3: CASSLVMGELFF. The CDR3 DNA follows: TGTGCCAGCAGCTTAGTAATGGGGGAGCTGTTTTTT.

The rearrangement joins TRBV21-1 to TRBJ1-1; the table's D call, TRBD1, has no DNA check behind it. TRBV21-1 corresponds to a pseudogene. This CDR3 region has 20 residues. For the CDR3, the DNA is TGTGCCAGCAGCAAAAGACAGGGGATGATTTTGGGATTAAATCCCACTGAAGCTTTCTTT. Translated, it gives CASSKRQGMILGLNPTEAFF.